The entry that follows covers one TCR beta chain sequence. Its antigen is not identified. Libraries were UMI-labeled 5' RACE TRB cDNA. Each CDR3 protein gets one entry in TCRdb, which reprocessed the 5' RACE reads and gives no DNA. The sample table sets out some 50,000 distinct CDR3 sequences. This entry belongs to a study of CXCR3-negative and CXCR3-positive naive CD8 T cells. Study results and limitations: With respect to TRBV-TRBJ usage, naive CXCR3-negative and CXCR3-positive cells were similar; memory differed. More hydrophobic TRB CDR3s occurred in CXCR3-positive than in CXCR3-negative naive cells.

Germline V gives CDR1 SNHLY, CDR2 FYNNEI. This CDR3 has 11 residues. The V call is TRBV2, the J call TRBJ1-2. The material sequenced was naive CXCR3+ CD8+ T cells from blood. As for subset: CD45RO-CCR7+CD27+CD95- naive CD8+ T cells expressing CXCR3 (TNR3+). The receptor comes from a human donor in good health. Some clones in this sample may be carry-over from other donors' samples. The CDR3 protein is CASSAGDGYTF. The full variable domain, its missing parts supplied by reference TRBV2 and TRBJ1-2, is EPEVTQTPSHQVTQMGQEVILRCVPISNHLYFYWYRQILGQKVEFLVSFYNNEISEKSEIFDDQFSVERPDGSNFTLKIRSTKLEDSAMYFCASSAGDGYTFGSGTRLTVV.